This is a list of T cell receptor beta chains from one sample in a study of shared clonotypes between healthy human individuals. Assay: immunoSEQ multiplex PCR; the TCRdb copy retains only in-frame clones and omits some. The table includes some 1 million clones, approximately 70% detected once. Sequences were obtained from memory CD4+ T cells sorted from blood. These receptors were collected from a young man in good health. The CDR3 runs from the conserved cysteine through the conserved F or W. A D gene is named only where the DNA matches it firmly. Some rows have no size entry. The others give once, few or many, or a class for an expanded clone.

TRBJ1-4,TRBD1,.,TRBV7-9,CASSSTGGPTNEKLFF,TGTGCCAGCAGCTCGACAGGGGGCCCAACTAATGAAAAACTGTTTTTT
TRBJ2-7,.,.,TRBV6-6,CASTLPGANEQYF,TGTGCCAGCACCCTACCCGGGGCCAACGAGCAGTACTTC
TRBJ1-5,.,.,TRBV6-1,CASSEEAGGGRYSNQPQHF,TGTGCCAGCAGTGAAGAAGCCGGGGGGGGCAGGTATAGCAATCAGCCCCAGCATTTT
TRBJ1-1,.,.,TRBV6-5,CASSRLDMNTEAFF,TGTGCCAGCAGCCGACTCGACATGAACACTGAAGCTTTCTTT
TRBJ2-1,.,.,TRBV29-1,CSVATNSYNEQFF,TGCAGCGTTGCGACTAACTCCTACAATGAGCAGTTCTTC
TRBJ1-1,.,few,TRBV9,CASSQELNTEAFF,TGTGCCAGCAGTCAGGAATTGAACACTGAAGCTTTCTTT
TRBJ2-5,.,.,TRBV4-1,CASSQWTKETQYF,TGCGCCAGCAGCCAGTGGACAAAAGAGACCCAGTACTTC
TRBJ1-1,.,.,TRBV14,CASSQRLGELNTEAFF,TGTGCCAGCAGCCAACGCCTGGGAGAGCTTAACACTGAAGCTTTCTTT
TRBJ1-2,.,once,TRBV6-1,CASRDFFGGYTF,TGTGCCAGCAGGGATTTCTTCGGTGGCTACACCTTC
TRBJ1-1,.,few,TRBV6-1,CASSGAGGNTEAFF,TGTGCCAGCAGTGGTGCGGGGGGGAACACTGAAGCTTTCTTT
TRBJ1-2,.,.,TRBV15,CATSPRQSPSYGYTF,TGTGCCACCAGCCCCCGACAGTCCCCTTCCTATGGCTACACCTTC
TRBJ2-3,TRBD2,.,TRBV7-2,CASSFASGGGGDTQYF,TGTGCCAGCAGCTTCGCTAGCGGGGGCGGCGGAGATACGCAGTATTTT
TRBJ1-1,.,.,TRBV10-1,CASSDQRAPFTEAFF,TGCGCCAGCAGTGACCAAAGGGCTCCCTTCACTGAAGCTTTCTTT
TRBJ2-3,TRBD2,many,TRBV27,CASSEGLAGLMEDTQYF,TGTGCCAGCTCGGAGGGACTAGCGGGCCTTATGGAAGATACGCAGTATTTT
TRBJ2-1,.,.,TRBV5-1,CASSPLATYNEQFF,TGCGCCAGCAGCCCGCTAGCAACCTACAATGAGCAGTTCTTC
TRBJ1-1,.,.,TRBV4-1,CASSQDGASRLTEAFF,TGCGCCAGCAGCCAAGACGGGGCAAGTAGATTGACTGAAGCTTTCTTT